This T cell receptor (beta chain) is drawn from a study of blood T cell repertoires in COVID-19. Study summary: Specimens from acute and convalescent COVID-19 originated in the United States, Italy and Spain. T cells, B-cell-depleted T cells, or PBMCs supplied cDNA or gDNA.

There are a few counts of this clone. Per the original data handling: Amplifying reference gene primers gave estimates of nucleated cell counts. This table comes from immunoSEQ multiplex PCR, and its TCRdb copy is limited to in-frame clones, with some not included. The D gene and trimming were derived from the DNA, and the V and J assignments and clone size from that table. Here the sample spans 300,000 to 450,000 clones, 85% being singletons. Sequences were obtained from peripheral blood. The receptor comes from a woman between 18 and 29 years old with acute or convalescent COVID-19.

The CDR3 DNA follows: TGTGCCAGCAGTATTTTAGGACAGGGGGACACTGAAGCTTTCTTT. Residues: CASSILGQGDTEAFF. The J gene is TRBJ1-1, the V gene TRBV28, with 10 bases that match TRBD1. The CDR3 is 15 residues long. Germline V gene data show CDR1 as MDHEN and CDR2 as SYDVKM. V dropped 5 bases and J dropped 3; count of bases not matched to a gene: 6.